Described below is a single T cell receptor beta chain sequence and its context. No antigen is known for it. Germline loops: CDR1 SGDLS, CDR2 YYNGEE. With 0 bases removed from V and 2 bases from J, the gap between germline ends came to 6 bases. The CDR3 spans 14 residues. The entry originates in a study of T cell repertoires in cytomegalovirus infection. Overall study results and limits: The cumulative frequency of public TCR beta families distinguished individuals who carried CMV together with the relevant HLA.

From the reads, TCRdb called clonotypes with MiXCR, one entry per CDR3 protein. The top ten hold more than 10% of the sample, which has 310,000 or so distinct CDR3 sequences, around 25% seen once. The receptor was isolated from a human donor in good health (CMV status not recorded). Some clones in this sample may be carry-over from other donors' samples. The chain combines TRBV9 with TRBJ2-4; tentative D call: TRBD2 (6 bases). Sequencing used cultured PBMCs, obtained from culture after CMV antigen stimulation. CDR3 bases: TGTGCCAGCAGCGTAGGCGGGACCAAAAACATTCAGTACTTC. Translation: CASSVGGTKNIQYF.